Following are 26 T cell receptor beta chains from one sample sequenced in a study of cytomegalovirus exposure and HLA in healthy donors. This PCR relied on a set of 60 Vbeta primers and 13 Jbeta primers. Sequencing used immunoSEQ multiplex PCR; TCRdb keeps in-frame clones, though not all of them. Found here are about 150,000 clones, 55% to 80% of them singletons; the top ten hold about 7.1%. Sequencing input: PBMCs. The receptors stem from a woman aged 60-70 years in good health and CMV-seropositive.

The chain employs TRBV11-2 and TRBJ2-1, with a tentative D call TRBD2 (6 bases). The CDR3 length is 15 residues. Germline loops: CDR1 SGHAT, CDR2 FQNNGV. V lost 8 bases, J lost 4 bases, and 18 bases lay in between. The DNA for the CDR3 is TGTGCCAGCGGCCAGGTTAGCGGAAGTTACAATGAGCAGTTCTTC. Encoded protein: CASGQVSGSYNEQFF.

The chain links TRBV25-1 to TRBJ2-7; D is ambiguous. There are 13 residues in the CDR3. In germline, CDR1 is MGHDK, CDR2 SYGVNS. Trimming removed 6 bases from V and 0 bases from J, with 9 bases in between. The CDR3 DNA reads as TGTGCCAGCAGGCCGGGTTTCTCCTACGAGCAGTACTTC. This translates into CASRPGFSYEQYF.

The V call is TRBV7-9, the J call TRBJ1-2, with 9 bases aligning to TRBD1. Germline V CDR1 and CDR2: SEHNR, FQNEAQ (reference sequence). This CDR3 spans 14 amino acids. J gave up 7 bases and V 1 base, and 4 bases lay outside the gene matches. Written as DNA, the CDR3 is TGTGCCAGCAGCTTAGGCGGGACAGGGAGTGGCTACACCTTC. Its protein product is CASSLGGTGSGYTF.

This chain uses TRBV19 with TRBJ2-7; D is ambiguous. This CDR3 comprises 13 residues. Germline CDR1 LNHDA, CDR2 SQIVND (reference sequence). V was trimmed by 1 base and J by 4 bases, leaving 8 bases between them. The CDR3 sequence is CASSIGQMYEQYF. DNA of the CDR3: TGTGCCAGTAGTATAGGCCAGATGTACGAGCAGTACTTC.

This clone was detected a few times. The chain is built from TRBV19 and TRBJ2-7, with 7 bases matching TRBD1. Germline V lookup: CDR1 LNHDA, CDR2 SQIVND (reference sequence). V lost 3 bases, J lost 2 bases, and 4 bases stayed unmatched. The CDR3 length is 14 residues. The CDR3, as DNA: TGTGCCAGTAGTATCTCCCAGGGGGCCTACGAGCAGTACTTC. Translation: CASSISQGAYEQYF.

The chain links TRBV29-1 to TRBJ2-5; D might be TRBD1 (5 bases). The CDR3 is 13 amino acids. Germline loops: CDR1 SQVTM, CDR2 ANQGSEA. Trimming removed 5 bases from V and 5 bases from J, with 15 bases in between. CDR3 bases: TGCAGCGTTAATTGGGGCAGGGTTGAGACCCAGTACTTC. Protein: CSVNWGRVETQYF.

V usage is TRBV10-3 and J usage is TRBJ2-7; 7 nucleotides agree with TRBD1. The CDR3 has 16 amino acids. V dropped 6 bases and J dropped 5; count of bases not matched to a gene: 16. Germline lookup yields CDR1 ENHRY and CDR2 SYGVKD. In nucleotides, the CDR3 is TGTGCCATCAGCCGAGGGACAGTTAGCGACAATCACGAGCAGTACTTC. Translation gives CAISRGTVSDNHEQYF.

The rearrangement uses TRBV7-8 and TRBJ2-1; possible D gene TRBD2, 5 bases. This CDR3 is 16 amino acids long. Trimming left V 0 bases short and J 2 bases short, with 11 bases between. Germline V gives CDR1 SGHVS, CDR2 FQNEAQ. The CDR3 DNA sequence: TGTGCCAGCAGCTTAGCCTCCGGGAATACCTACAATGAGCAGTTCTTC. It specifies CASSLASGNTYNEQFF.

The chain recombines TRBV20-1 with TRBJ2-7; D unclear. V was trimmed by 5 bases and J by 3 bases, leaving 8 bases between them. Germline CDR1 DFQATT, CDR2 SNEGSKA (reference sequence). The CDR3 has 11 amino acids. The CDR3 region has the DNA TGCAGTGCTCACTTCTACTACGAGCAGTACTTC. Residues: CSAHFYYEQYF.

The chain combines TRBV29-1 with TRBJ2-7; the D gene is possibly TRBD2 (5 bases). Trimming left V 5 bases short and J 0 bases short, with 14 bases between. Germline assignment: CDR1 SQVTM and CDR2 ANQGSEA. This CDR3 comprises 14 residues. For the CDR3, the DNA is TGCAGCGTTCAAACCTGGAGGAACTCCTACGAGCAGTACTTC. It encodes CSVQTWRNSYEQYF.

This clone was counted a few times. J is TRBJ2-1 and V is TRBV7-9, with TRBD2 identical over 7 bases. The CDR3 extends over 14 amino acids. Germline CDR1 and CDR2: SEHNR and FQNEAQ (reference sequence). Trimming at V came to 5 bases and at J to 12 bases, leaving 13 bases not matched to a gene. CDR3 in amino acids: CASSLDASGGTQFF. The CDR3, as DNA: TGTGCCAGCAGCCTAGATGCTAGCGGAGGGACGCAGTTCTTC.

The chain combines TRBV29-1 with TRBJ1-2; TRBD1 agrees at 9 bases. Germline V gene sequence: CDR1 SQVTM, CDR2 ANQGSEA. The CDR3 contains 13 residues. Trimming cost V 5 bases and J 2 bases; bases outside gene matches: 3. For the CDR3, the DNA is TGCAGCGTTCGGGGACAGGGCAACTATGGCTACACCTTC. This encodes CSVRGQGNYGYTF.

Written as DNA, the CDR3 is TGTGCCAGCAGCTTATCAGGCGCAGGGGTAGGCGAGCAGTACTTC. Translated: CASSLSGAGVGEQYF. The V call is TRBV11-2, the J call TRBJ2-7; weak D call: TRBD1 (6 bases). Deletions cut 2 bases from V and 6 bases from J, with 17 bases between. In germline, CDR1 is SGHAT, CDR2 FQNNGV. This CDR3 spans 15 amino acids.

The CDR3 spells CASSSQGADQPQHF. The CDR3 bases are TGTGCCAGCAGTTCACAGGGGGCCGATCAGCCCCAGCATTTT. This chain links TRBV2 with TRBJ1-5, with TRBD1 matching over 9 bases. This CDR3 contains 14 residues. Germline V CDR1 and CDR2: SNHLY, FYNNEI. With V trimmed by 5 bases and J by 5 bases, 4 bases remained unmatched.

This chain uses TRBV5-1 with TRBJ2-1, with 7 nucleotides matching TRBD2. J was trimmed by 6 bases and V by 2 bases; bases with no gene match: 8. This CDR3 region has 15 residues. Germline V gene lookup returns CDR1 SGHRS and CDR2 YFSETQ. The chain's CDR3 is CASSFEGSGTNEQFF. DNA for the CDR3: TGCGCCAGCAGCTTCGAAGGGAGCGGGACCAATGAGCAGTTCTTC.

This clone was counted a few times. The DNA for the CDR3 is TGTGCCAGCAGCTCCTCGGACAGGGGGCAAGCCGGGGAGCTGTTTTTT. This codes for CASSSSDRGQAGELFF. This chain joins TRBV7-6 and TRBJ2-2, with 11 bases lining up with TRBD1. V dropped 4 bases and J dropped 6; count of bases not matched to a gene: 7. Germline V CDR1 and CDR2: SGHVS, FNYEAQ. The CDR3 is 16 amino acids.

The rearrangement links TRBV15 to TRBJ2-5; TRBD1 aligns across 9 bases. Gene TRBJ2-7 matches the end of the DNA better, so the J call may be wrong. Germline lookup yields CDR1 LNHNV and CDR2 YYDKDF (reference sequence). The CDR3 is made up of 17 amino acids. The chain's CDR3 is CATSRDSFRQGAYEQYF. In DNA form, the CDR3 reads TGTGCCACCAGCAGAGATTCCTTCAGACAGGGGGCCTACGAGCAGTACTTC.

This chain connects TRBV2 to TRBJ1-2; a possible D gene is TRBD1 (5 bases). The CDR3 length is 13 residues. Between the trimmed V and J ends, which lost 2 bases and 8 bases, there was a span of 12 bases. Per germline, CDR1 SNHLY and CDR2 FYNNEI. The CDR3 nucleotides read TGTGCCAGCAGTGAAAGCCAGGGTCAGGGCTACACCTTC. This translates into CASSESQGQGYTF.

In its sample, this clone was seen a few times. CDR3 DNA: TGCGCCAGCAGCTTGGATCCAGGGGTTGGCGAAAAACTGTTTTTT. As protein: CASSLDPGVGEKLFF. This chain uses TRBV5-1 with TRBJ1-4, with TRBD1 as a possible D gene (6 bases). With 0 bases removed from V and 8 bases from J, the gap between germline ends came to 14 bases. The CDR3 contains 15 residues. Germline CDR1 is SGHRS and CDR2 is YFSETQ.

This rearrangement joins TRBV28 to TRBJ2-7, with D perhaps matching TRBD2 (6 bases). Germline-derived CDR1 and CDR2 are MDHEN and SYDVKM. V was pared by 2 bases and J by 4 bases, with 9 bases between. The CDR3 has 13 residues. CDR3 sequence reads: CASSLGGRYEQYF. The DNA of the CDR3 is TGTGCCAGCAGTTTAGGAGGGAGGTACGAGCAGTACTTC.

The chain joins TRBV5-1 to TRBJ2-3; no clear D gene. This CDR3 is built from 16 residues. The germline V gene encodes CDR1 SGHRS and CDR2 YFSETQ. Trimming took 4 bases from V and 5 from J, leaving 20 bases between them. The CDR3 sequence is CASSPTFSASEDTQYF. In DNA, the CDR3 is TGCGCCAGCAGCCCCACCTTCAGCGCCTCAGAAGATACGCAGTATTTT.

There are a few counts of this clone. The genes are TRBV4-3 and TRBJ2-1, with D hard to call. In germline, CDR1 is LGHNA, CDR2 YSLEER. There are 13 residues in the CDR3. Trimming pared 0 bases from V and 9 bases from J, leaving 9 bases between. The CDR3 sequence is CASSQERGFEQFF. In DNA, the CDR3 is TGCGCCAGCAGCCAAGAAAGAGGATTTGAGCAGTTCTTC.

This rearrangement joins TRBV7-2 to TRBJ1-2; 8 bases match TRBD1. V was clipped by 5 bases and J by 3 bases; unmatched bases: 2. The CDR3 covers 13 residues. The germline V gene encodes CDR1 SGHTA and CDR2 FQGNSA. CDR3 in amino acids: CASSPTGDYGYTF. The CDR3 region has the DNA TGTGCCAGCAGCCCGACAGGGGACTATGGCTACACCTTC.

This chain links TRBV2 with TRBJ2-6; no clear D gene. Germline V CDR1 and CDR2: SNHLY, FYNNEI. The CDR3 is made up of 14 amino acids. V was pared by 1 base and J by 4 bases, with 5 bases between. CDR3 sequence: CASSEVRGANVLTF. In DNA, the CDR3 is TGTGCCAGCAGTGAAGTTAGAGGGGCCAACGTCCTGACTTTC.

This chain links TRBV29-1 with TRBJ2-2; D perhaps matches TRBD2 (6 bases). The CDR3 runs to 13 residues. From germline, CDR1 is SQVTM and CDR2 ANQGSEA. The ends were cut back, 4 bases at V and 3 bases at J, with 9 bases in the middle. The CDR3 loop is CSVGGLYTGELFF. In nucleotides, the CDR3 is TGCAGCGTTGGGGGACTCTACACCGGGGAGCTGTTTTTT.

CDR3 in amino acids: CASRPMTGYDGYTF. In DNA, the CDR3 is TGTGCCAGCCGACCTATGACCGGGTACGATGGCTACACCTTC. This chain joins TRBV13 and TRBJ1-2; D unresolved. V lost 8 bases and J 6 bases, leaving 19 bases between the germline ends. The germline CDR1 and CDR2 sequences are PRHDT and FYEKMQ (reference sequence). The CDR3 covers 14 residues.